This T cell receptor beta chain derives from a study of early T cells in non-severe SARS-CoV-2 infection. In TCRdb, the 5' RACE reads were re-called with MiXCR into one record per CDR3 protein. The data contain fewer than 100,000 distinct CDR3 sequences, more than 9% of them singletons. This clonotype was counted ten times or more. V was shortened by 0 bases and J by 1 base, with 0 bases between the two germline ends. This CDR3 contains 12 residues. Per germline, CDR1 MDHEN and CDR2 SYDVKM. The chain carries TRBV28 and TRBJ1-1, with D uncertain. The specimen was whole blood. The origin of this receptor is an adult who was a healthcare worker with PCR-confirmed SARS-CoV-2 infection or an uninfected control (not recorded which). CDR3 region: CASSLWNTEAFF. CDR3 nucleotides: TGTGCCAGCAGTTTATGGAACACTGAAGCTTTCTTT.